Here is one T cell receptor beta chain with its context. The antigen is undetermined. In eight separate reactions per sample, cDNA was generated. UMIs that included a 6-nucleotide sample barcode were added by template switching, which took place during cDNA synthesis. cDNA encoding TCRalpha and TCRbeta underwent two nested PCRs of approximately 16 and 10 cycles, each of which was followed by bead purification. TCRdb re-analyzed the 5' RACE reads; it lists each CDR3 protein once, without DNA. The sample shows roughly 200,000 distinct CDR3 sequences, and around 7.7% sits with its ten largest clones. These data are taken from a study of monozygotic twins with inflammatory bowel disease. The germline V gene encodes CDR1 LGHDT and CDR2 YNNKEL (reference sequence). This CDR3 has 17 residues. Whole-study results and caveats: It was observed that concordant and discordant twins did not differ in repertoire similarity, possibly given limited power.

The receptor was isolated from a human donor with ulcerative colitis or Crohn's disease, or a healthy co-twin of an affected twin (not recorded which). Sequences were obtained from blood. The chain couples TRBV3-1 to TRBJ2-1; without DNA, the TCRdb call of TRBD2 cannot be checked. The CDR3 sequence: CASSQGLAGSSYNEQFF.